This T cell receptor beta chain was sequenced during a study of cytomegalovirus exposure and HLA in healthy donors (dated by TCRdb to 2016 to 2017). Study-wide context: In an earlier analysis of fewer than 750 of the donors, about 260 Gb of sequence data and approximately 100 million unique TCR beta sequences from about 179 million T cells were reported. The number of typed donors differed by locus: roughly 629-640 for A, B, C, DRB1 and DQB1; approximately 520 for DQA1; around 580 for DPA1; and roughly 470 for DPB1. To predict cytomegalovirus infection status, the study brought together high-throughput TCR immunosequencing, statistical association of individual TCRs with disease status, and machine learning. Of the 398 genotyped donors, over 65% fell in the genetic ancestry cluster associated with self-reported Caucasian donors. In a later analysis, previously published TCR beta repertoires from 600 to 850 donors were re-analyzed and high-resolution HLA genotyping was added so that TCR occurrence patterns could be studied. Rather than using new phenotypic data, the later analysis identified candidate immune exposures from TCR beta sequences and from how often those sequences occurred across donors. In a later genetic analysis, genome-wide SNP genotypes for about three fifths of the roughly 670 donors were used, and that subset was treated as a discovery cohort. Along with the roughly 670-subject first cohort, a separate validation cohort of roughly 110 different subjects was used. The study was designed to test whether signatures of past pathogen exposure could be identified by cataloging public T cell receptors. Several DR-DQ haplotypes were handled as single units for association and clustering because linkage in the cohort was strong. In an earlier analysis of a few hundred of the donors, high-throughput TCR beta sequencing was used to judge whether each TCR beta V gene segment behaved as functional or pseudogenic. The study used immunosequencing to profile the T cell repertoires of approximately 630 subjects and linked those repertoires to cytomegalovirus serostatus. Among a few hundred genotyped donors of the cohort, an average of 235,054 unique TCR beta nucleotide sequences were sequenced per donor, around a sixth of them non-productive. Every discovery cohort repertoire had been produced on one sequencing platform. Class I and class II HLA loci were covered by the typing at four-digit resolution. About 320 gigabases of sequencing data and some 85 million unique TCR sequences were included in an early release covering roughly 600 HLA-typed donors. Donor age, sex, ethnicity and CMV serostatus were compiled alongside the repertoire data. The study at large found these results: In the study, approximately 160 TCR beta chains were listed as associated with cytomegalovirus. In a later analysis, HLA-associated TCR beta chains were found to be more clonally expanded and to have lower generation probabilities than equally common non-associated chains. In a later analysis, around 15,000 TCR beta sequences were associated with specific HLA alleles at a false discovery rate of 0.05. Because HLA typing was missing for some donors at each locus, association tests included only the typed subset. V-gene and J-gene trimming of TCR beta chains was associated with a missense DCLRE1C variant in a later genetic analysis, and the association was replicated in an independent cohort. Some 16 rarely observed V segments, including chromosome 9 orphons, were excluded from the earlier analysis of approximately 600 of the donors because counts were too low. According to a later analysis, parvovirus B19, influenza, CMV and Epstein-Barr virus appeared linked to several top co-occurrence clusters. A group of highly shared sequence variants was considered likely to be a technical artifact of the sequencing pipeline. Presence/absence analyses assumed roughly uniform sequencing depth across donors, an assumption that may not hold. Cytomegalovirus status was reported to be diagnosed by the classifier with high specificity and sensitivity in both the original and validation cohorts. A further reported finding was that TCR beta sequences accurately predicted the HLA-A and HLA-B alleles for most subjects in the first cohort. A few of the identified cytomegalovirus-associated TCR beta chains were confirmed in vitro to be specific for cytomegalovirus antigens. Strong co-occurrence of HLA alleles, especially DR and DQ, made assigning TCR associations to individual alleles difficult. The only immune exposure information available for the cohort was CMV serostatus. Linkage disequilibrium might explain the correlated functional status among segregating V segments, but an unknown experimental factor could not be excluded. In a later analysis, most CMV-associated TCR beta chains were found to appear HLA-restricted, with HLA associations seemingly driven largely by CMV exposure. A later genetic analysis reported fewer N-insertions in productive TCRs among donors in an Asian-associated ancestry cluster than the approximately 700-donor mean. Only TCR beta chains were sequenced in this cohort, and the absence of alpha or paired-chain data limited detectable features. Most TCR sequences were seen in very few donors, while some public TCRs were found in many individuals. Broadly in line with IMGT annotations, most TCR beta V segments showed up in productive rearrangements about 90% or about 30% of the time in an earlier analysis of some 590 of the donors. In a later analysis, TCR association rates were found to vary across HLA loci, with the most associated TCRs seen for DRB1 alleles and the fewest for HLA-C alleles. It was suggested by the authors that the approach could potentially be generalized to other disease states and immunological phenotypes.

The cohort was made up of approximately 670 healthy bone marrow donors. At the time of sampling, all cohort members were nominally healthy, though unrecorded immune exposures were likely present. The donor tested CMV seronegative and was one of the 352 seronegative cohort members. Each donor provided a peripheral blood sample, and peripheral blood mononuclear cells were used for TCR beta sequencing. The Qiagen DNeasy Blood Extraction Kit was used to extract genomic DNA from the blood cell samples. The method behind the library was the immunoSEQ multiplex PCR assay. For the multiplex PCR, a mixture combining 60 forward primers for TCR Vbeta segments and 13 reverse primers for TCR Jbeta segments was used. A multiplex PCR assay on genomic DNA amplified the CDR3 region of rearranged TCR beta genes. On the Illumina HiSeq System, the amplified TCR beta libraries were sequenced as 87-base-pair reads. Turning to the authors' computational methods: In a later analysis, about 80 million unique TCR beta chains were counted across the roughly 610 repertoires, and roughly 11 million of these chains were shared by at least two donors. To remove PCR and sequencing errors, raw reads were error-corrected and collapsed into unique sequences using a nearest-neighbor algorithm that merged closely related sequences. CDR3 sequences were aligned to IMGT reference sequences to assign V, D and J gene segments. Each retained sequence needed at least a six-nucleotide match to both a V gene segment and a J gene segment. Rearrangements were classified as productive when the CDR3 lacked stop codons and remained in frame with V and J, and all other rearrangements were classified as non-productive. CDR3 was defined according to IMGT convention as the region running from the second conserved V-encoded cysteine to the conserved J-encoded phenylalanine. Sequences without an unambiguous match to a single V gene segment were excluded from the earlier analysis of 500 to 700 of the donors. In an earlier analysis of roughly 600 of the donors, a V segment was called functional when productive rearrangements were above 56.7%, and segregating when the standard deviation between donors exceeded 5%. A statistical classification framework was built for diagnosing cytomegalovirus status from the catalog of TCR beta chain sequences. In a later analysis, V and J genes were assigned by comparing TCR nucleotide sequences against IMGT/GENE-DB human TR gene sequences. The TCRdist pipeline was used in a later analysis to assign CDR3 sequences and most-parsimonious VDJ recombination scenarios. In a later analysis, every TCR beta chain was defined by the combination of its CDR3 amino acid sequence and its V-gene family, and reads without a unique V-gene family were dropped. As a way to deal with suspected cross-contamination and a sequencing artifact, a later analysis dropped hundreds of nucleotide sequences that were highly shared and had low generation probability. A later analysis calculated a clonal expansion index for each public chain from normalized within-repertoire ranks of inferred template counts. A later analysis computed generation probabilities with a VDJ recombination model fitted to out-of-frame rearrangements, and checked the results against IGoR. Hypergeometric tests were used in a later analysis to score TCR-TCR, TCR-HLA and TCR-CMV co-occurrence, with a repertoire-size bias correction applied to the TCR pairs. To estimate false discovery rates, a later analysis permuted the HLA or CMV assignments 20 times. A later analysis grouped co-occurring TCRs with DBSCAN, adding TCRdist sequence similarity when clustering within HLA-allele-positive subsets. Repertoires with fewer than 30,000 or more than 120,000 public chains, plus five repertoires with anomalous nucleotide sharing, were excluded from co-occurrence clustering. TCRdb provides this immuneACCESS table in a form limited to in-frame rearrangements. Some clones are lacking; in checked studies, under half of them reflect an unresolved V gene, and why the rest are absent is not known. V, J and clone size derive from that table, while D and trimming were established from the DNA sequence. The sample table records 35,000 to 45,000 clones. The top ten clonotypes cover 6.2% of the sample.

Note on this clone: Its cognate antigen has yet to be identified.

Material for sequencing was PBMCs. This clonotype was sampled from a young man in good health and CMV-seronegative.

The nucleotide sequence reads TGCGCCAGCAGCCAAGAAGGACAGGGGAACACAGATACGCAGTATTTT. Translated, it reads CASSQEGQGNTDTQYF. The chain is made from TRBV4-1 and TRBJ2-3; 9 bases in between match TRBD1. The junction shows trimming of 0 bases on V and 2 bases on J, and the gene matches do not reach 3 bases of it. CDR1 and CDR2 (MGHRA, YSYEKL) derive from the germline V gene. The CDR3 spans 16 residues, from the cysteine through the phenylalanine. The read is trimmed to its CDR3 DNA, 48 bases read in frame from base 1.